The 32 T cell receptor beta chains given below trace back to one sample, sequenced in a study of cytomegalovirus exposure and HLA in healthy donors (dated by TCRdb to about 2017). The protocol used for the library was the immunoSEQ multiplex PCR assay. The multiplex PCR relied on a mix of 60 forward primers for TCR Vbeta segments and 13 reverse primers for TCR Jbeta segments. The source is immuneACCESS, and TCRdb retained only in-frame sequences with V and J called. Part of the clones is not carried over; for the studies checked, unresolved V genes explain less than half of this, and the remainder is unexplained. This sample comprises a few hundred thousand clones, almost 85% of them detected only once. The ten biggest clones cover over 0.5% of the sample. The source material was PBMCs. The receptors derive from a woman aged 40 to 49 in good health and CMV-seronegative.

The chain carries TRBV7-2 and TRBJ2-2; D is ambiguous. Between the trimmed V and J ends, which lost 4 bases and 0 bases, there was a span of 12 bases. The CDR3 contains 16 residues. The germline V gene encodes CDR1 SGHTA and CDR2 FQGNSA. The CDR3 loop reads CASSYLQATNTGELFF. DNA for the CDR3: TGTGCCAGCAGCTACTTGCAGGCTACGAACACCGGGGAGCTGTTTTTT.

The V call is TRBV7-9, the J call TRBJ2-1; TRBD2 matches 16 bases. Unmatched junction bases numbered 9, after V lost 5 bases and J lost 2 bases. The CDR3 has 19 residues. The germline CDR1 and CDR2 sequences are SEHNR and FQNEAQ (reference sequence). This CDR3 is CASSGTSGGAIWAYNEQFF. The CDR3 DNA follows: TGTGCCAGCAGCGGGACTAGCGGGGGGGCCATATGGGCCTACAATGAGCAGTTCTTC.

This clone came up once. This chain links TRBV7-9 with TRBJ2-2; 9 bases agree with TRBD1. In germline, CDR1 is SEHNR, CDR2 FQNEAQ (reference sequence). This CDR3 is built from 16 residues. J lost 3 bases, V lost 2 bases, and 4 bases had no gene match. CDR3 coding DNA: TGTGCCAGCAGCTTAAACAGGGGGCGGTACACCGGGGAGCTGTTTTTT. This gives the protein CASSLNRGRYTGELFF.

This chain joins TRBV27 and TRBJ1-1, with a tentative D call TRBD1 (6 bases). Per germline, CDR1 MNHEY and CDR2 SMNVEV (reference sequence). V lost 2 bases and J lost 0, with 19 bases in between. CDR3 length: 18 residues. In DNA, the CDR3 is TGTGCCAGCAGTTTACATACAGGGTCGGGGGGGGTGAACACTGAAGCTTTCTTT. It specifies CASSLHTGSGGVNTEAFF.

The chain carries TRBV28 and TRBJ1-6; the D is unclear. Germline V gene data show CDR1 as MDHEN and CDR2 as SYDVKM. The CDR3 sequence is 17 residues long. V gave up 4 bases and J gave up 1 base, with 14 bases separating them. The CDR3 DNA reads as TGTGCCAGCAGTTGGGCAGCTACATCTTCCTATAATTCACCCCTCCACTTT. Encoded protein: CASSWAATSSYNSPLHF.

This sequence joins TRBV4-3 and TRBJ1-4; D gene uncertain. CDR1 is LGHNA, CDR2 YSLEER, per germline. The CDR3 is 14 amino acids. Between the trimmed V and J ends, which lost 2 bases and 5 bases, there was a span of 9 bases. The CDR3 DNA reads as TGCGCCAGCAGCCAAACTCCAGCGAATGAAAAACTGTTTTTT. The encoded protein is CASSQTPANEKLFF.

This clone was counted a single time. The chain joins TRBV7-8 to TRBJ1-2; a possible D gene is TRBD1 (5 bases). The germline V and J ends were trimmed by 0 bases and 8 bases, with 13 bases remaining between them. This CDR3 spans 14 amino acids. CDR1 and CDR2 (germline): SGHVS, FQNEAQ. The CDR3 region is CASSLAAGGEGYTF. In DNA form, the CDR3 reads TGTGCCAGCAGCTTAGCTGCCGGGGGGGAGGGCTACACCTTC.

The rearrangement links TRBV14 to TRBJ1-2; no clear D. The CDR3 length is 14 residues. Germline V gene data show CDR1 as SGHDN and CDR2 as FVKESK. Deletions cut 4 bases from V and 3 bases from J, with 12 bases between. In DNA form, the CDR3 reads TGTGCCAGCAGCCGGGCCGGTGAGCACTATGGCTACACCTTC. Translation gives CASSRAGEHYGYTF.

This clone showed up just a few times. One end of the junction fails to match germline, which may point to a read error. This chain links TRBV7-7 with TRBJ1-4; the D is unclear. The CDR3 runs to 12 residues. Germline V gene lookup returns CDR1 SSHAT and CDR2 FNYEAQ (reference sequence). The CDR3 coding sequence is TGTGCTAGCAGCTTGGGCCGGGAAAAACTGTTTTTT. Translated, it gives CASSLGREKLFF.

The V call is TRBV27, the J call TRBJ2-7, with TRBD1 as a possible D gene (5 bases). Germline CDR1 reads MNHEY; CDR2 reads SMNVEV (reference sequence). The V gene lost 6 bases and the J gene lost 3 bases, with 15 bases spanning the gap. The length of the CDR3 is 14 residues. CDR3 DNA: TGTGCCAGCAGCCCCTCCCCCACAGGCTACGAGCAGTACTTC. Translated, it gives CASSPSPTGYEQYF.

This chain connects TRBV5-1 to TRBJ2-5; 7 bases agree with TRBD2. Trimming at V came to 0 bases and at J to 2 bases, leaving 1 base not matched to a gene. The CDR3 extends over 14 amino acids. The germline CDR1 and CDR2 sequences are SGHRS and YFSETQ. The CDR3 sequence is CASSLVGGQETQYF. CDR3 in DNA: TGCGCCAGCAGCTTGGTGGGGGGGCAAGAGACCCAGTACTTC.

The chain has TRBV19 and TRBJ1-5, with unresolved D. V lost 5 bases, J lost 2 bases, and 7 bases lay in between. Germline V gene lookup returns CDR1 LNHDA and CDR2 SQIVND (reference sequence). There are 13 residues in the CDR3. The CDR3 nucleotides read TGTGCCAGTAGTCCCCCGGGCAATCAGCCCCAGCATTTT. It is translated as CASSPPGNQPQHF.

The V gene is TRBV6-1, the J gene TRBJ2-7; 8 bases match TRBD2. The germline V gene encodes CDR1 MNHNS and CDR2 SASEGT. CDR3 size: 18 residues. V was clipped by 4 bases and J by 3 bases; unmatched bases: 17. The CDR3 region is CASSALFNRGGPDYEQYF. CDR3 nucleotides: TGTGCCAGCAGTGCCCTGTTCAACCGCGGGGGGCCCGACTACGAGCAGTACTTC.

The chain recombines TRBV2 with TRBJ2-7, with a tentative D call TRBD2 (7 bases). Germline lookup yields CDR1 SNHLY and CDR2 FYNNEI. The CDR3 loop spans 15 amino acids. Trimming took 5 bases from V and 3 from J, leaving 17 bases between them. In nucleotides, the CDR3 is TGTGCCAGCAGTAGGTTGGGGGGGCAGGACTACGAGCAGTACTTC. Translated: CASSRLGGQDYEQYF.

V usage is TRBV11-3 and J usage is TRBJ1-4, with no clear D. Deletions cut 1 base from V and 7 bases from J, with 10 bases between. This CDR3 has 14 residues. The germline V gene has CDR1 SGHNT and CDR2 YENEEA. The CDR3, as DNA: TGTGCCAGCAGCTTAGCCAACAGACGTGAAAAACTGTTTTTT. Encoded protein: CASSLANRREKLFF.

The chain couples TRBV5-6 to TRBJ2-6; no firm D call. Germline lookup yields CDR1 SGHDT and CDR2 YYEEEE. Trimming left V 0 bases short and J 4 bases short, with 14 bases between. This CDR3 is built from 17 residues. The CDR3 here is CASSLARFQDGANVLTF. The DNA of the CDR3 is TGTGCCAGCAGCTTGGCCAGGTTCCAAGACGGGGCCAACGTCCTGACTTTC.

V usage is TRBV19 and J usage is TRBJ1-2, with 9 positions matching TRBD1. The CDR3 sequence is 19 residues long. V gave up 11 bases and J gave up 1 base; unmatched junction bases: 23. Germline CDR1 LNHDA, CDR2 SQIVND (reference sequence). The chain's CDR3 is CADPPVGQGDNLVNYGYTF. CDR3 sequence (DNA): TGTGCCGATCCACCTGTGGGACAGGGTGACAATCTAGTTAACTATGGCTACACCTTC.

V is TRBV5-1 and J is TRBJ1-1; unclear D gene. V was shortened by 0 bases and J by 1 base, with 7 bases between the two germline ends. The CDR3 contains 14 residues. CDR1 is SGHRS, CDR2 YFSETQ, per germline. The CDR3 is CASSLATANTEAFF. The DNA for the CDR3 is TGCGCCAGCAGCTTGGCCACAGCGAACACTGAAGCTTTCTTT.

The V gene is TRBV6-1, the J gene TRBJ1-1; the match to TRBD1 covers 9 bases. The V gene end was trimmed by 6 bases and the J gene end by 0 bases; junction bases not matched to a gene: 5. CDR3 length equals 15 residues. Germline V gives CDR1 MNHNS, CDR2 SASEGT. The CDR3 here is CASRGRDRVNTEAFF. DNA for the CDR3: TGTGCCAGCAGGGGGCGGGACAGGGTGAACACTGAAGCTTTCTTT.

This clone was seen just once. The chain joins TRBV2 to TRBJ1-6; the D is unclear. The CDR3 covers 16 residues. V gave up 4 bases and J gave up 6 bases, with 16 bases separating them. The germline V gene encodes CDR1 SNHLY and CDR2 FYNNEI. The CDR3 region has the DNA TGTGCCAGCAGTGGGAGGAAGGAGGGCCGTAATTCACCCCTCCACTTT. This sequence encodes CASSGRKEGRNSPLHF. The whole variable domain, filled in from reference TRBV2 and TRBJ1-6, reads EPEVTQTPSHQVTQMGQEVILRCVPISNHLYFYWYRQILGQKVEFLVSFYNNEISEKSEIFDDQFSVERPDGSNFTLKIRSTKLEDSAMYFCASSGRKEGRNSPLHFGNGTRLTVT.

A few counts support this clone. This chain links TRBV5-1 with TRBJ1-1; 9 bases match TRBD1. The CDR3 is 14 amino acids. With V trimmed by 4 bases and J by 1 base, 2 bases remained unmatched. The germline V gene has CDR1 SGHRS and CDR2 YFSETQ. CDR3 DNA: TGCGCCAGCAGCACGGGACAGGGGAACACTGAAGCTTTCTTT. It specifies CASSTGQGNTEAFF.

V and J are TRBV28 and TRBJ1-4; perhaps TRBD1 as D (5 bases). Trimming shortened V by 8 bases and J by 0 bases, and 13 bases separated the two germline ends. Germline V gene data show CDR1 as MDHEN and CDR2 as SYDVKM. The CDR3 covers 15 residues. CDR3 DNA: TGTGCCAGCCATGGGGGAGGTGCAACTAATGAAAAACTGTTTTTT. It is translated as CASHGGGATNEKLFF.

This sequence joins TRBV5-1 and TRBJ1-2; 7 bases agree with TRBD1. The CDR3 has 14 residues. Per the germline V gene, CDR1 is SGHRS and CDR2 is YFSETQ. Unmatched junction bases numbered 10, after V lost 4 bases and J lost 7 bases. The CDR3 sequence: CASSQPGQPFGYTF. The CDR3 DNA reads TGCGCCAGCAGCCAACCGGGACAGCCTTTTGGCTACACCTTC.

This clone appeared a single time. V is TRBV11-3 and J is TRBJ2-3, with D uncertain. Trimming removed 3 bases at V and 6 bases at J, with 7 bases between. This CDR3 contains 12 residues. Germline CDR1 SGHNT, CDR2 YENEEA. The CDR3 coding sequence is TGTGCCAGCAGCTTTATGGAGGATACGCAGTATTTT. It codes for CASSFMEDTQYF. The full variable domain, completed using reference TRBV11-3 and TRBJ2-3, is EAGVVQSPRYKIIEKKQPVAFWCNPISGHNTLYWYLQNLGQGPELLIRYENEEAVDDSQLPKDRFSAERLKGVDSTLKIQPAELGDSAVYLCASSFMEDTQYFGPGTRLTVL.

Here the CDR3 reads CATSERDRINSPLHF. The CDR3 DNA sequence: TGTGCCACGTCCGAACGCGACAGAATTAATTCACCCCTCCACTTT. The gene calls are TRBV6-6 and TRBJ1-6, with D tentatively TRBD1 (5 bases). The CDR3 extends over 15 amino acids. Per the germline V gene, CDR1 is MNHNY and CDR2 is SVGAGI (reference sequence). Deletions cut 10 bases from V and 6 bases from J, with 19 bases between.

The CDR3 reads CASSPSLGGGSYEQYF. The CDR3 DNA reads TGCGCCAGCAGCCCATCCTTGGGGGGGGGCTCCTACGAGCAGTACTTC. The J gene is TRBJ2-7, the V gene TRBV5-1; 7 bases agree with TRBD2. This CDR3 is 16 amino acids long. Per the germline V gene, CDR1 is SGHRS and CDR2 is YFSETQ. V was clipped by 4 bases and J by 0 bases; unmatched bases: 10.

This clone appeared a single time. V gene TRBV7-6 combines with J gene TRBJ2-1; TRBD2 matches 10 bases. The CDR3 runs to 16 residues. Germline CDR1 SGHVS, CDR2 FNYEAQ. V shed 1 base, J shed 7 bases, and the junction held 7 bases outside the gene matches. CDR3 region: CASSLGLAGGNNEQFF. The DNA of the CDR3 is TGTGCCAGCAGCTTAGGGTTAGCGGGGGGCAATAATGAGCAGTTCTTC.

This chain links TRBV7-9 with TRBJ2-3; tentative D call: TRBD2 (5 bases). V gave up 6 bases and J gave up 1 base, with 11 bases separating them. From germline, CDR1 is SEHNR and CDR2 FQNEAQ (reference sequence). This CDR3 region has 14 residues. The CDR3 here is CASRRSGGTDTQYF. In DNA, the CDR3 is TGTGCCAGCAGACGGAGCGGCGGCACAGATACGCAGTATTTT.

The rearrangement uses TRBV4-3 and TRBJ2-2; no clear D gene. V lost 0 bases to trimming and J lost 1 base, with 3 bases between them. CDR3 size: 14 residues. Germline V gives CDR1 LGHNA, CDR2 YSLEER. The CDR3 loop reads CASSQDGNTGELFF. The CDR3 region has the DNA TGCGCCAGCAGCCAAGACGGGAACACCGGGGAGCTGTTTTTT.

The table lists this clone with a count of one. The gene calls are TRBV4-2 and TRBJ2-7, with a tentative D call TRBD2 (6 bases). The CDR3 consists of 15 residues. V dropped 1 base and J dropped 3 bases, with 13 bases sitting between them. Germline CDR1 is LGHNA and CDR2 is YNFKEQ. DNA for the CDR3: TGTGCCAGCAGCCAAGCGAGTGGGGGGATCTACGAGCAGTACTTC. As protein: CASSQASGGIYEQYF.

The chain uses TRBV1 and TRBJ2-1; no check of the table's D call, TRBD2, against the DNA was made. TRBV1 is designated a pseudogene. The CDR3 loop spans 16 amino acids. The CDR3 DNA sequence: TGCACCAGCAGCCAAGATCGAGGCTCCACGGACAATGAGCAGTTCTTC. Translated, it gives CTSSQDRGSTDNEQFF.

The chain links TRBV9 to TRBJ2-1; D is undetermined. CDR3 size: 13 residues. Germline CDR1 SGDLS, CDR2 YYNGEE. V was cut by 3 bases and J by 12 bases, with 16 bases left in between. CDR3 in DNA: TGTGCCAGCAGCGGATACTCCCCCGAAGCGCAGTTCTTC. Its protein product is CASSGYSPEAQFF.